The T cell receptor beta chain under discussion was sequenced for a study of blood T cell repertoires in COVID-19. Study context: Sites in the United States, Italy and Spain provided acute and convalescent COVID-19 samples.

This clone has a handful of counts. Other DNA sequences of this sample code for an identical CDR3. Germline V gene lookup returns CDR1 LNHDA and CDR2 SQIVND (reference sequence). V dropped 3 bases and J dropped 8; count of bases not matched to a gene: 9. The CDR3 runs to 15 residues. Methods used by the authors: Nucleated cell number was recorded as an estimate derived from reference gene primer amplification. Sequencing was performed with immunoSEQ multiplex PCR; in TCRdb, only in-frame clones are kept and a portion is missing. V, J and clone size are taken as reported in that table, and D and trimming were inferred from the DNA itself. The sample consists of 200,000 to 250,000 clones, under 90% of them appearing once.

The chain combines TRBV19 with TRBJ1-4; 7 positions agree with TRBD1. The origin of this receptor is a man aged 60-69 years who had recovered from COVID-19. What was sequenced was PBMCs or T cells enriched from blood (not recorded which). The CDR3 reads CASSIRTGGGEKLFF. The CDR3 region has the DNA TGTGCCAGTAGTATCCGGACAGGTGGTGGCGAAAAACTGTTTTTT.